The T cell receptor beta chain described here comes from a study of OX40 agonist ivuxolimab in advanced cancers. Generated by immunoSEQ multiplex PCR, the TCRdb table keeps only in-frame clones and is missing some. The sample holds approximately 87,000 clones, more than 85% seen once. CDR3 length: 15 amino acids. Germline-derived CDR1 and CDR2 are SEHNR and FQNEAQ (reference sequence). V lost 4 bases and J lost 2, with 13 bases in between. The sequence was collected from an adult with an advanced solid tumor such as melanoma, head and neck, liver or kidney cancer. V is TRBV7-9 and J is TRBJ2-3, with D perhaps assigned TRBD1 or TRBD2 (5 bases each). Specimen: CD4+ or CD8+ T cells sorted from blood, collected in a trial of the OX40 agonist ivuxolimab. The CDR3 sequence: CASSYRDRHTDTQYF. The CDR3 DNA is TGTGCCAGCAGCTACCGGGACCGACACACAGATACGCAGTATTTT.